These T cell receptor beta chains were read from a single sample in a study of CD8 T cells in Susac syndrome. Each CDR3 protein is one row after TCRdb ran MiXCR on the immunoSEQ multiplex PCR reads. The sample shows 65,000 to 90,000 distinct CDR3 sequences, roughly 95% of them seen only once. Sequencing used CD8+ T cells from PBMCs. The receptors come from a human donor with multiple sclerosis. Both conserved end residues are trimmed from each CDR3. Fields, in order: clone size, V gene, CDR3 protein. The listing skips clone size in some rows; elsewhere it reads once, few, many or a size class.

NA TRBV3-1 ASSPYWRDDSYEQY
NA TRBV7-9 ASSPNLAGLQETQY
NA TRBV10-2 ASGHGVQETQY
NA TRBV3-1 ASSQDAAGENNEQF
NA TRBV20-1 SARGLAGGPYQY
NA TRBV27 ASTPSGINQPQH
NA TRBV27 ASSVGTGGTYEQY
NA TRBV27 ASSRVFGNTEAF
NA TRBV19 ASSASGGLQPQH
NA TRBV7-9 ASSLERGPRRYEQF
NA TRBV5-4 ASSLGIAGNEQY
NA TRBV4-2 ASSQYRSSSNQPQH
NA TRBV29-1 SVEAGGYDGEAF
NA TRBV5-6 ASSLVPAAYNEQF
NA TRBV29-1 SVSEQF
NA TRBV4-1 ASSQEVGVANQPQH
NA TRBV27 ASSQRGGGTYEQY
once TRBV30 AWVTGASSVDEQY
NA TRBV27 ASSTLSGTGRTYEQY
NA TRBV25-1 ASSEFSGGTDTQY
NA TRBV6-5 ASSYGQSQPQH
NA TRBV11-2 ASSLGPGGADTQY
NA TRBV2 ASSERWLNTEAF
once TRBV30 AWSVGTGGYEQY